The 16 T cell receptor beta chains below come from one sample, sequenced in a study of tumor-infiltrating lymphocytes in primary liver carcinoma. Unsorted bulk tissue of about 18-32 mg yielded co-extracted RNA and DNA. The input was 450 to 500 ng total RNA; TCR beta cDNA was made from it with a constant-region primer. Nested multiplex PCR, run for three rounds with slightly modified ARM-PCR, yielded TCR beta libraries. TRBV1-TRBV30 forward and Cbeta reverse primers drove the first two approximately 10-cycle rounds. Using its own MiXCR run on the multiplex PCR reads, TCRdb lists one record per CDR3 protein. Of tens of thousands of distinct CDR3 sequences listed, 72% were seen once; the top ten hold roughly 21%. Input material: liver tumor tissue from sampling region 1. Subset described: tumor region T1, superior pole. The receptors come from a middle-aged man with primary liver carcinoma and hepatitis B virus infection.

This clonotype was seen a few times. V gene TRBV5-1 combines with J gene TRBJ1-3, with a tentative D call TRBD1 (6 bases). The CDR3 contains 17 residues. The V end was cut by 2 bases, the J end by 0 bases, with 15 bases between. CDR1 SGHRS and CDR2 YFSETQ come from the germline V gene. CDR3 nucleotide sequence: TGCGCCAGCAGCTTTACGGCAGGGGCCCTCTCTGGAAACACCATATATTTT. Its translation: CASSFTAGALSGNTIYF.

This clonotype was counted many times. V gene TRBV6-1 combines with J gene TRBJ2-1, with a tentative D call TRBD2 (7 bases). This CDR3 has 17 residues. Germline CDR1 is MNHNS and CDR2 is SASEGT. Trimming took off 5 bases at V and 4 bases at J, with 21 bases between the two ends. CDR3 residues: CASSPKPGRGAYNEQFF. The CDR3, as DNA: TGTGCCAGCAGTCCTAAGCCCGGCCGGGGGGCTTACAATGAGCAGTTCTTC.

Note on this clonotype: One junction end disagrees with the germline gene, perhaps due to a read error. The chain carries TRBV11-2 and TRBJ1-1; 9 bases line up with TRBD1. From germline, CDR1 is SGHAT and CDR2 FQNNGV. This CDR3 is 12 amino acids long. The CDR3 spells CARNWDRAEASF. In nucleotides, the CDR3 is TGTGCCAGGAACTGGGACAGGGCTGAAGCTTCCTTT.

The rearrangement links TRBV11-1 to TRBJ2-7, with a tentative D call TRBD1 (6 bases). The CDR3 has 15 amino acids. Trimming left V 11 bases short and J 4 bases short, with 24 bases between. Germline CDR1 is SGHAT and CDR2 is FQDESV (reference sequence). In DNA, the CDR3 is TGTGCCGGCATCTTCGACGGACAGTTCTCTTACGAGCAGTACTTC. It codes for CAGIFDGQFSYEQYF.

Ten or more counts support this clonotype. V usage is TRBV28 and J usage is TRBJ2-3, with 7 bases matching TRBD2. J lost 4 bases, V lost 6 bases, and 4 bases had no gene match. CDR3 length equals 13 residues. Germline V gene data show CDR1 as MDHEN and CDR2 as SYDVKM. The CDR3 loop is CASSPAGADTQYF. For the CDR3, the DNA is TGTGCCAGCAGCCCGGCGGGGGCAGATACGCAGTATTTT.

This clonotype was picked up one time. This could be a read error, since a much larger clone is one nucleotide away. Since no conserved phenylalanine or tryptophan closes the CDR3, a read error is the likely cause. The CDR3 sequence: CAWRAIIRTGGQEEAFI. In DNA form, the CDR3 reads TGTGCCTGGAGGGCAATAATACGGACAGGAGGGCAAGAGGAAGCTTTCATT. V usage is TRBV30 and J usage is TRBJ1-1; TRBD1 aligns across 7 bases. CDR3 size: 17 residues. Germline loops: CDR1 GTSNPN, CDR2 SVGIG (reference sequence). V lost 3 bases and J lost 8; bases outside the gene matches: 21.

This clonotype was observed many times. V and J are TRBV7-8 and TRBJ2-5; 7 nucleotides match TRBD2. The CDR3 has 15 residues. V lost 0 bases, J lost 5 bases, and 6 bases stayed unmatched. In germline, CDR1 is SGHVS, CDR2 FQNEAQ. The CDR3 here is CASSLAEWGGETQYF. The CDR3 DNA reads TGTGCCAGCAGCTTAGCGGAGTGGGGGGGGGAGACCCAGTACTTC.

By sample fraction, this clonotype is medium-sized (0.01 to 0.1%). CDR3 nucleotide sequence: TGTGCCATCAGTATACAGAGGGGCCCCGGGGAGCTGTTTTTT. It translates to CAISIQRGPGELFF. V usage is TRBV10-3 and J usage is TRBJ2-2; D may be TRBD1 or TRBD2 (5 bases each). The V and J ends lost 5 bases and 6 bases respectively, with 13 bases between them. The germline CDR1 and CDR2 sequences are ENHRY and SYGVKD. The CDR3 covers 14 residues.

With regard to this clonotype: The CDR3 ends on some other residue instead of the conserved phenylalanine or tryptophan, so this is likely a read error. The CDR3 DNA reads as TGTGCCAGCAGACTAGTGGAGGACTACGAGCAGTACTTG. It encodes CASRLVEDYEQYL. V and J are TRBV6-1 and TRBJ2-7; tentatively, D is TRBD2 (5 bases). The V and J ends lost 6 bases and 3 bases respectively, with 12 bases between them. CDR3 length: 13 residues. Germline values: CDR1 MNHNS, CDR2 SASEGT.

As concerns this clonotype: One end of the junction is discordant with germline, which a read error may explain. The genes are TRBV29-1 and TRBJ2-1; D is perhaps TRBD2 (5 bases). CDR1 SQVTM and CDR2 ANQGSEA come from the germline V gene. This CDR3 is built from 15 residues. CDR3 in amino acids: CSVGLLVGGPAEQFF. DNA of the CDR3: TGTAGCGTTGGGTTATTAGTGGGTGGGCCGGCGGAGCAGTTCTTC.

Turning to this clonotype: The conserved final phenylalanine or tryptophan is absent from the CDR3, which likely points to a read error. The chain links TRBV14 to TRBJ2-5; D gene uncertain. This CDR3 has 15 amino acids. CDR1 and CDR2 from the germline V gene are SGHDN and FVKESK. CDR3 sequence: CASSQDGVIGETQYS. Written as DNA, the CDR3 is TGTGCCAGTAGCCAAGATGGAGTGATAGGAGAGACCCAGTACTCC.

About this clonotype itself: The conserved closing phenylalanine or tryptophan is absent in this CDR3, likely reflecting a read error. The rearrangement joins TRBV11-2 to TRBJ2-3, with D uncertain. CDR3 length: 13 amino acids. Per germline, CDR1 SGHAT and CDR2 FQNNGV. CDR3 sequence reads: CAGSHLRGDTQYL. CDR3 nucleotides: TGTGCCGGCAGCCATCTGAGAGGAGATACACAGTATTTG.

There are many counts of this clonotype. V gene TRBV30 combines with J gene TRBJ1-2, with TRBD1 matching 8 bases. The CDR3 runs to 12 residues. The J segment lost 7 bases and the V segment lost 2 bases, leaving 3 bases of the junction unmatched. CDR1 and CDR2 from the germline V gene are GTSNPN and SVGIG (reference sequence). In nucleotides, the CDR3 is TGTGCCTGGAGTCCAACAGGGGGTGGCTACACCTTC. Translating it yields CAWSPTGGGYTF.

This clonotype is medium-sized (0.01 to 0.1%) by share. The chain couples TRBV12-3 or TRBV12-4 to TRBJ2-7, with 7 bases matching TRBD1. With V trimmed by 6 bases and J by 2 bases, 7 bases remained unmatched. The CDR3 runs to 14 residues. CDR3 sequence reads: CASSPRDRTYEQYF. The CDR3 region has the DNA TGTGCCAGCAGCCCCCGGGACAGAACCTACGAGCAGTACTTC.

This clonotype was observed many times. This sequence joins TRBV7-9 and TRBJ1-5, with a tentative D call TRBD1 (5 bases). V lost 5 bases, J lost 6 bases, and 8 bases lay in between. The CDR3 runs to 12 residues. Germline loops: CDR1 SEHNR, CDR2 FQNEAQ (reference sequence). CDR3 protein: CASSLGPQPQHF. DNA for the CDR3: TGTGCCAGCAGCCTGGGGCCTCAGCCCCAGCATTTT.

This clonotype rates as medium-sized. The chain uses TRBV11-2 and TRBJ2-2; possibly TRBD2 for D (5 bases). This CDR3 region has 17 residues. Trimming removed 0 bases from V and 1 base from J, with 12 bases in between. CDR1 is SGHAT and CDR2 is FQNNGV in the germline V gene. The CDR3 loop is CASSLDELARNTGELFF. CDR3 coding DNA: TGTGCCAGCAGCTTAGATGAGCTAGCTCGGAACACCGGGGAGCTGTTTTTT.